The present T cell receptor (beta chain) was sequenced within a study of blood T cell repertoires in COVID-19. Study information: Samples representing acute and convalescent COVID-19 were sourced from the United States, Italy and Spain.

This CDR3 has 13 residues. Germline values: CDR1 SGHTA, CDR2 FQGNSA. Between the trimmed V and J ends, which lost 4 bases and 8 bases, there was a span of 14 bases. Profiling relied on immunoSEQ multiplex PCR, and the TCRdb table lists in-frame clones only, not all of them. The table has about 52,000 clones, roughly 87% seen once. Sequencing input: peripheral blood. The TCR originated in a human donor with active COVID-19. The donor label of this sample is uncertain. The V call is TRBV7-2, the J call TRBJ1-1, with D possibly being TRBD1 (6 bases). Written as DNA, the CDR3 is TGTGCCAGCAGCTCCTTAGGGGGGGTGGAAGCTTTCTTT. Protein: CASSSLGGVEAFF.